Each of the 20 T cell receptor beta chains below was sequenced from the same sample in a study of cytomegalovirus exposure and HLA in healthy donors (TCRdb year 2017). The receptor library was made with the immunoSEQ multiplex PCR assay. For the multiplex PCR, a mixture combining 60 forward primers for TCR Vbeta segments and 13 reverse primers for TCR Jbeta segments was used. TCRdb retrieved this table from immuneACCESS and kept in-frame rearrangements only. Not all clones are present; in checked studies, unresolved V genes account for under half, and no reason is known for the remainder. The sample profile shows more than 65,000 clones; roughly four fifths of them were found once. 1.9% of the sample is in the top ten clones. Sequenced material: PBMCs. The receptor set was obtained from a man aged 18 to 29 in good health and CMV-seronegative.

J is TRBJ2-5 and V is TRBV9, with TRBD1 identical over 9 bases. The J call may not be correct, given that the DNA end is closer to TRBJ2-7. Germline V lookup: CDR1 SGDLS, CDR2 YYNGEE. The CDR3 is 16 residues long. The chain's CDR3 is CASSVAWGTGHYEQYF. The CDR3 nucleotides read TGTGCCAGCAGCGTAGCGTGGGGGACAGGGCATTACGAGCAGTACTTC.

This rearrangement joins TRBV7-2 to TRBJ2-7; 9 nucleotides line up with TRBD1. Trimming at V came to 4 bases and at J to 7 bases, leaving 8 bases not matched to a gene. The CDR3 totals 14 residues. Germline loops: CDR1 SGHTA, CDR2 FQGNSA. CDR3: CASSSQGALQEQYF. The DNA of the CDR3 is TGTGCCAGCAGCTCACAGGGGGCGCTTCAAGAGCAGTACTTC.

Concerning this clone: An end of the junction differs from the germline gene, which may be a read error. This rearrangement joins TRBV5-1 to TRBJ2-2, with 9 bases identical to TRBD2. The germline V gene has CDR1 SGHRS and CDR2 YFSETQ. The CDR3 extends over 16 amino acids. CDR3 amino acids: CASSATAGGNAGELFF. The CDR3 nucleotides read TGCGCCAGCAGCGCCACCGCGGGGGGGAACGCCGGGGAGCTGTTTTTT.

CDR3 coding DNA: TGTGCCAGCAGCGTAGGGCCGGGTGGTGGCACTGAAGCTTTCTTT. The encoded protein is CASSVGPGGGTEAFF. The chain couples TRBV9 to TRBJ1-1, with D unresolved. Germline CDR1 is SGDLS and CDR2 is YYNGEE. Trimming shortened V by 0 bases and J by 4 bases, and 13 bases separated the two germline ends. The CDR3 is 15 residues long.

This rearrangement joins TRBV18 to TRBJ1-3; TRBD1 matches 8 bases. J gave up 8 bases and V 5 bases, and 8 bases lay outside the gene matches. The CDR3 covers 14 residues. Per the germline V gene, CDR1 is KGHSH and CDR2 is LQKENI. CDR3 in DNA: TGTGCCAGCTCAACCTTACAGGGGGGGGACACCATATATTTT. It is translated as CASSTLQGGDTIYF.

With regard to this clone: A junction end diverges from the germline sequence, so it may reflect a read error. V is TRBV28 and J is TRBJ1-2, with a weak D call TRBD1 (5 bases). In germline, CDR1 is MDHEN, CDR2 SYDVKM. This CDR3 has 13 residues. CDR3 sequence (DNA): TGTGCCATCAGTATTGGGGGGAACTATGGCTACACCTTC. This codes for CAISIGGNYGYTF.

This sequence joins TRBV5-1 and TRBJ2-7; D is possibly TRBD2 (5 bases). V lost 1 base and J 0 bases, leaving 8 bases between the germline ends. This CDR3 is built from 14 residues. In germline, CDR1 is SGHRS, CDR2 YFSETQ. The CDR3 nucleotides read TGCGCCAGCAGCTTGAATAGCGCCTCCTACGAGCAGTACTTC. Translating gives CASSLNSASYEQYF.

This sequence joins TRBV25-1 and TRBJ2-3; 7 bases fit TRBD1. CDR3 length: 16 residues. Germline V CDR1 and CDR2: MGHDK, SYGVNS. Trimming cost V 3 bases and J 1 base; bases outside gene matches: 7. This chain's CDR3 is CASSEGQPTRTDTQYF. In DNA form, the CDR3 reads TGTGCCAGCAGTGAGGGACAGCCAACCCGCACAGATACGCAGTATTTT.

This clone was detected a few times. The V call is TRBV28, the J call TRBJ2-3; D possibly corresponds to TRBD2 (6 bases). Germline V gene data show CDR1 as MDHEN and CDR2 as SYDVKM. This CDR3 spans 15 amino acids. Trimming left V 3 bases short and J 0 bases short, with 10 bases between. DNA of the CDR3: TGTGCCAGCAGTTTTAGCGCGGGGAGCACAGATACGCAGTATTTT. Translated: CASSFSAGSTDTQYF.

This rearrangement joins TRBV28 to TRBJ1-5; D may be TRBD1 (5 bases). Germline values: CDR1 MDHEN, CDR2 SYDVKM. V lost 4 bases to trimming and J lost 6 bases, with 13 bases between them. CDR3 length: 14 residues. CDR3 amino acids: CASSSGGSGQPQHF. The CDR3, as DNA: TGTGCCAGCAGTTCGGGGGGGTCGGGTCAGCCCCAGCATTTT.

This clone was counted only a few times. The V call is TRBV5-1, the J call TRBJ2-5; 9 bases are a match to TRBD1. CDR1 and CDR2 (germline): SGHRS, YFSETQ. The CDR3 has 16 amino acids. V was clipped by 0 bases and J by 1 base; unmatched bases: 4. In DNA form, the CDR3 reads TGCGCCAGCAGCTTGGGATTGGACAGGGGCCAAGAGACCCAGTACTTC. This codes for CASSLGLDRGQETQYF.

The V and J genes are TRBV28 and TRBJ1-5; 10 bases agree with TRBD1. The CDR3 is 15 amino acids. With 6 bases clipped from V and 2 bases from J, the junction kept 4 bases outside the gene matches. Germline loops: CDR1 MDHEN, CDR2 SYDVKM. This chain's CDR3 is CASSDRGQGNQPQHF. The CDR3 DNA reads TGTGCCAGCAGCGACAGGGGGCAAGGCAATCAGCCCCAGCATTTT.

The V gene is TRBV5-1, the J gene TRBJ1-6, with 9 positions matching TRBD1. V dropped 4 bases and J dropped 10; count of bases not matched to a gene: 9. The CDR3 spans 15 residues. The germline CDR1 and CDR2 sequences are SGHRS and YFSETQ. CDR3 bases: TGCGCCAGCAGCCGACGGACAGGGGAGAAGTCACCCCTCCACTTT. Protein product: CASSRRTGEKSPLHF. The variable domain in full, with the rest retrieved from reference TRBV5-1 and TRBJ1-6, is KAGVTQTPRYLIKTRGQQVTLSCSPISGHRSVSWYQQTPGQGLQFLFEYFSETQRNKGNFPGRFSGRQFSNSRSEMNVSTLELGDSALYLCASSRRTGEKSPLHFGNGTRLTVT.

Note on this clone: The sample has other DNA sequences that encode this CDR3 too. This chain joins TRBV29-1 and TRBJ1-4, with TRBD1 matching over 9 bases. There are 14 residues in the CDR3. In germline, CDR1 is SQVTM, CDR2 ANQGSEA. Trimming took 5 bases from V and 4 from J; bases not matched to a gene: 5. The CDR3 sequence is CSVLKTGGNEKLFF. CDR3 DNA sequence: TGCAGCGTTCTAAAGACAGGGGGTAATGAAAAACTGTTTTTT.

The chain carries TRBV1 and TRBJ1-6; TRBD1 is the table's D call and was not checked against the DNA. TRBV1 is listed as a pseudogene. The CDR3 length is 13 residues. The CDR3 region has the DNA TGCACCAGCCTCCGGGACAGGTATTCACCCCTCCACTTT. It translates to CTSLRDRYSPLHF.

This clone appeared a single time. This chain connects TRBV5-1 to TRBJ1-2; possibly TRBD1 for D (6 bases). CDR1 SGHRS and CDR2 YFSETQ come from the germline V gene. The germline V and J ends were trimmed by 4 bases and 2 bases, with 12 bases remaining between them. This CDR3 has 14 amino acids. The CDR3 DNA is TGCGCCAGCAGCACAACTACAGGGAACTATGGCTACACCTTC. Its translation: CASSTTTGNYGYTF.

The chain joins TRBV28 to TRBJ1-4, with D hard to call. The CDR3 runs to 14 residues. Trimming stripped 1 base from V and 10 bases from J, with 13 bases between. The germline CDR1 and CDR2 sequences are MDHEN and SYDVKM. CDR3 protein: CASSLFASGIKLFF. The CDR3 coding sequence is TGTGCCAGCAGTTTATTCGCGTCAGGCATAAAACTGTTTTTT.

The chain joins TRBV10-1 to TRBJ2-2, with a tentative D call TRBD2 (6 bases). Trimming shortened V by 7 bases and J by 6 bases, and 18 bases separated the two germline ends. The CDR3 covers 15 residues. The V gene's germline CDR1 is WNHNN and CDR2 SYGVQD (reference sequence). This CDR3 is CASNKGMRDPGELFF. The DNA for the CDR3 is TGCGCCAGCAACAAAGGGATGCGGGACCCCGGGGAGCTGTTTTTT.

Written as DNA, the CDR3 is TGTGCCAGCAGTTCTAGAGAACGTGGCTACACCTTC. It yields the protein CASSSRERGYTF. The chain links TRBV27 to TRBJ1-2, with no clear D. This CDR3 is 12 amino acids long. V was clipped by 4 bases and J by 7 bases, with 10 bases between them. Germline V gene sequence: CDR1 MNHEY, CDR2 SMNVEV (reference sequence).

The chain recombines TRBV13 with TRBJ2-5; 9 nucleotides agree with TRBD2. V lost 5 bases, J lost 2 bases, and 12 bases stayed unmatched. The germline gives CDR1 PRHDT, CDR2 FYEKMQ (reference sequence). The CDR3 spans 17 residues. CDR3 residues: CASSPNPLAGAQETQYF. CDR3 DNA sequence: TGTGCCAGCAGCCCCAACCCCTTAGCGGGAGCGCAAGAGACCCAGTACTTC.